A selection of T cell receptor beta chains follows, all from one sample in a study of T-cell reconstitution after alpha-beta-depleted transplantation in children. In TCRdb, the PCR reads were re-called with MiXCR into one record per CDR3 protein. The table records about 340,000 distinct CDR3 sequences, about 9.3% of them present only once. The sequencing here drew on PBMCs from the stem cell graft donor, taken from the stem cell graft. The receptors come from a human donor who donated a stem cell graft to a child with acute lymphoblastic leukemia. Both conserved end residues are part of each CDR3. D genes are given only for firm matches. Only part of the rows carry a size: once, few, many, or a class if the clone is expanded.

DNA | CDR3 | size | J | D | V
TGTGCCAGCAGGCTGGAGAAGGGTTTCGGCTACGAGCAGTACTTC | CASRLEKGFGYEQYF | NA | TRBJ2-7 | NA | TRBV7-9
TGTGCCACCAGCAGAGATGCCCTGAGAAGCTCCTACGAGCAGTACTTC | CATSRDALRSSYEQYF | few | TRBJ2-7 | NA | TRBV15
TGCGCCAGCAGCCAGAAAGGACTAGCGAACACCGGGGAGCTGTTTTTT | CASSQKGLANTGELFF | NA | TRBJ2-2 | TRBD2 | TRBV4-3
TGCAGCGCCGGTAGCCACTTAGGAGGAAAACTGTTTTTT | CSAGSHLGGKLFF | NA | TRBJ1-4 | NA | TRBV29-1
TGTGCCAGCAGCCGGACAGGGGCCAGTCAGCCCCAGCATTTT | CASSRTGASQPQHF | few | TRBJ1-5 | TRBD1 | TRBV3-1
TGTGCCAGCTCACCGGGGGTCGGCACCGGGGAGCTGTTTTTT | CASSPGVGTGELFF | few | TRBJ2-2 | NA | TRBV27
TGTGCCAGCAGCCAAGATCGCGCGTCCGAGACGGACACCGGGGAGCTGTTTTTT | CASSQDRASETDTGELFF | NA | TRBJ2-2 | NA | TRBV4-2
TGTGCCAGCAGTTTATCGTGGGGCGACTTCCAAGAGACCCAGTACTTC | CASSLSWGDFQETQYF | NA | TRBJ2-5 | NA | TRBV27
TGTGCCAGCAGCTGGGACAGGGGGCCGTACGAGCAGTACTTC | CASSWDRGPYEQYF | few | TRBJ2-7 | TRBD1 | TRBV7-8
TGCGCCAGCACATGGGGGAGCTCCTACAATGAGCAGTTCTTC | CASTWGSSYNEQFF | NA | TRBJ2-1 | NA | TRBV5-1
TGTGCCAGTAGTATATTACCGAACAATGAGCAGTTCTTC | CASSILPNNEQFF | many | TRBJ2-1 | NA | TRBV19
TGTGCCTCAACGGGGGGTTTCACAGATACGCAGTATTTT | CASTGGFTDTQYF | few | TRBJ2-3 | TRBD2 | TRBV12-3/TRBV12-4
TGCAGCGTTTCTGGACTTCTAAGCTCCTACGAGCAGTACTTC | CSVSGLLSSYEQYF | many | TRBJ2-7 | NA | TRBV29-1
TGTGCCAGCAGCGTAGATCAGCAGCCGGAGTACGAGCAGTACTTC | CASSVDQQPEYEQYF | NA | TRBJ2-7 | NA | TRBV9
TGTGCCAGCAGCTTGGGACGGGAGGGGGGAGATACGCAGTATTTT | CASSLGREGGDTQYF | many | TRBJ2-3 | TRBD2 | TRBV7-3
TGTGCCAGCAGCCACGTGGTAGCGGGAGAATCCTACAATGAGCAGTTCTTC | CASSHVVAGESYNEQFF | few | TRBJ2-1 | TRBD2 | TRBV7-9
TGCAGTGCTGTTAGCGGGAGGGAGAGCTCCTACGAGCAGTACTTC | CSAVSGRESSYEQYF | NA | TRBJ2-7 | TRBD2 | TRBV20-1
TGTGCCATCGGTAATAGCGCTAGCTCTGGGGCCAACGTCCTGACTTTC | CAIGNSASSGANVLTF | NA | TRBJ2-6 | NA | TRBV10-3
TGCGCCAGCAGCTTGTTCCAGGGGTCGGCGGAGACCCAGTACTTC | CASSLFQGSAETQYF | many | TRBJ2-5 | NA | TRBV5-1
TGCGCCAGCAGCCAGAGGACAGGGGGTCTAGGCTACACCTTC | CASSQRTGGLGYTF | NA | TRBJ1-2 | TRBD1 | TRBV4-3
TGCGCCAGCAGCCAAGAAGTGTTAGGGGGCGGGTACGAGCAGTACTTC | CASSQEVLGGGYEQYF | NA | TRBJ2-7 | TRBD1 | TRBV4-3
TGTGCCAGCAGCGCCTACTATTCAGCGGGAGTCTACGAGCAGTACTTC | CASSAYYSAGVYEQYF | NA | TRBJ2-7 | TRBD2 | TRBV7-8
TGTGCCAGCAGCAAGGGACTAGCCGCCCGTACTAGTTACGAGCAGTACTTC | CASSKGLAARTSYEQYF | NA | TRBJ2-7 | TRBD2 | TRBV5-6
TGCGCCAGCAGTCACCCTAGCGGGAGGGCCCAAGAGACCCAGTACTTC | CASSHPSGRAQETQYF | many | TRBJ2-5 | TRBD2 | TRBV5-1
TGTGCCAGCAGGTCCCAGGGGACAGTTACAGATACGCAGTATTTT | CASRSQGTVTDTQYF | few | TRBJ2-3 | TRBD1 | TRBV12-3/TRBV12-4
TGCGCCAGCGACAGGGATTCTGGGGCCAACGTCCTGACTTTC | CASDRDSGANVLTF | few | TRBJ2-6 | TRBD1 | TRBV5-1